This T cell receptor (beta chain) was identified during a study of T cell responses to AZD1222 COVID-19 vaccine. The sample holds one count of this clone. The assay was immunoSEQ multiplex PCR, and TCRdb's table has in-frame clones only and misses some. The top ten clones hold under 10% of a sample with 110,000 to 150,000 clones, under 95% of them seen once. The source material was peripheral blood, sampled on day 0 of AZD1222 vaccination. This clonotype was sampled from an adult in good health.

CDR3 DNA sequence: TGTGCCAGCAGCCAAGAAGTTATGAATTCACCCCTCCACTTT. Protein: CASSQEVMNSPLHF. The V and J genes are TRBV14 and TRBJ1-6, with no clear D. The CDR3 is 14 residues long. Germline CDR1 reads SGHDN; CDR2 reads FVKESK. V gave up 0 bases and J gave up 7 bases, with 7 bases separating them.